Presented here are 4 T cell receptor beta chains from one specimen sequenced in a study of shared clonotypes between healthy human individuals. The protocol was immunoSEQ multiplex PCR, while the TCRdb copy is restricted to in-frame clones and leaves out a portion. Of around 700,000 clones listed, around 72% are singletons. The sample taken for sequencing was memory CD4+ T cells sorted from blood. This sample's subset: CD45RA-negative fraction. The receptors derive from a woman in her thirties in good health.

The V call is TRBV5-8, the J call TRBJ1-2; TRBD1 matches 7 bases. The CDR3 covers 15 residues. Germline V CDR1 and CDR2: SGHTS, YDEGEE. With V trimmed by 0 bases and J by 2 bases, 4 bases remained unmatched. CDR3 nucleotides: TGTGCCAGCAGCTTGGCAGGGGGGGACAACTATGGCTACACCTTC. Amino acid sequence: CASSLAGGDNYGYTF.

This clone came up a few times. V is TRBV2 and J is TRBJ1-1; no clear D. V was trimmed by 8 bases and J by 1 base, leaving 14 bases between them. The germline gives CDR1 SNHLY, CDR2 FYNNEI. CDR3 length equals 14 residues. CDR3 in amino acids: CASGLGGSNTEAFF. Written as DNA, the CDR3 is TGTGCCAGCGGCCTAGGTGGGTCGAACACTGAAGCTTTCTTT.

CDR3 sequence (DNA): TGTGCCATCAAGCCCGAGGGGACTGAAGCTTTCTTT. The encoded protein is CAIKPEGTEAFF. J is TRBJ1-1 and V is TRBV10-3; possible D gene TRBD1, 5 bases. V lost 7 bases and J lost 5, with 11 bases in between. Germline CDR1 reads ENHRY; CDR2 reads SYGVKD. The CDR3 loop spans 12 amino acids.

The rearrangement links TRBV5-1 to TRBJ2-1, with TRBD1 as a possible D gene (5 bases). With 0 bases removed from V and 7 bases from J, the gap between germline ends came to 11 bases. Germline CDR1 is SGHRS and CDR2 is YFSETQ. This CDR3 comprises 14 residues. The CDR3 DNA follows: TGCGCCAGCAGCTTGGCTGTTGGGGCTAATGAGCAGTTCTTC. Residues: CASSLAVGANEQFF.